Each of the 32 T cell receptor beta chains below was sequenced from the same sample in a study of T cells after yellow fever vaccination (dated by TCRdb to 2018 to 2020). The sample's treatment or condition label, in plain terms: live attenuated yellow fever vaccine strain. The receptor library was made with 5' RACE. The run used an Illumina NovaSeq 6000. TCRdb trimmed the raw reads at Q25, called clones with MiXCR and kept productive beta chains. Each record represents a unique CDR3 protein, reported with the most common genes and DNA among its rows. Within this sample are 180,000 or so distinct CDR3 sequences, with 8% to 13% of them counted one time only. The ten top clones hold 35% to 40% of the sample. The specimen was CD8+ T cells sorted from PBMCs, collected 15 days after the yellow fever booster vaccination. The receptors stem from a man aged 18-30 years who received the YFV17D yellow fever vaccine.

This clonotype has more than one count but fewer than ten. This chain connects TRBV20-1 to TRBJ2-2, with D hard to call. The ends were cut back, 0 bases at V and 2 bases at J, with 10 bases in the middle. Per germline, CDR1 DFQATT and CDR2 SNEGSKA (reference sequence). The CDR3 runs 15 residues. The CDR3 protein is CSARDRAINTGELFF. In DNA, the CDR3 is TGCAGTGCTAGAGACCGGGCGATCAACACCGGGGAGCTGTTTTTT.

There are a few counts of this clonotype. The gene calls are TRBV5-4 and TRBJ2-5; no reliable D call. Germline V gene sequence: CDR1 SGHNT, CDR2 YYREEE (reference sequence). CDR3 length: 14 amino acids. Trimming pared 0 bases from V and 5 bases from J, leaving 11 bases between. The CDR3 nucleotides are TGTGCCAGCAGCTTGGAAGGATTAGGGGAGACCCAGTACTTC. Translating it yields CASSLEGLGETQYF.

CDR3 DNA: TGCAGTGCTAGAGCACCGGGTAAGAACACTGAAGCTTTCTTT. Translated, it gives CSARAPGKNTEAFF. V gene TRBV20-1 combines with J gene TRBJ1-1; the D is unclear. The CDR3 extends over 14 amino acids. CDR1 and CDR2 from the germline V gene are DFQATT and SNEGSKA (reference sequence). V was shortened by 1 base and J by 1 base, with 10 bases between the two germline ends.

J is TRBJ2-7 and V is TRBV3-1; 7 bases are a match to TRBD2. V was pared by 4 bases and J by 3 bases, with 6 bases of the junction left unmatched. Germline-derived CDR1 and CDR2 are LGHDT and YNNKEL (reference sequence). There are 14 residues in the CDR3. CDR3 sequence (DNA): TGTGCCAGCAGCCGGGGGGGGAGCGGCTACGAGCAGTACTTC. Its translation: CASSRGGSGYEQYF.

There are a few counts of this clonotype. The rearrangement joins TRBV4-3 to TRBJ1-6, with D perhaps TRBD1 (5 bases). V was shortened by 2 bases and J by 7 bases, with 18 bases between the two germline ends. Germline assignment: CDR1 LGHNA and CDR2 YSLEER. This CDR3 has 17 amino acids. The CDR3 here is CASSQPLGGDLNSPLHF. The CDR3 coding sequence is TGCGCCAGCAGCCAACCCCTTGGGGGTGACTTAAATTCACCCCTCCACTTT.

This clonotype was observed a few times. The chain employs TRBV4-1 and TRBJ1-4, with no clear D. CDR3 length: 18 amino acids. Trimming pared 1 base from V and 2 bases from J, leaving 17 bases between. Looked up from germline, CDR1 is MGHRA and CDR2 is YSYEKL. DNA of the CDR3: TGCGCCAGCAGCCAAGGCGTGGGTTACTTGGTTACTAATGAAAAACTGTTTTTT. Translation: CASSQGVGYLVTNEKLFF.

The V call is TRBV28, the J call TRBJ1-1, with 8 bases aligning to TRBD1. After removal of 5 bases from V and 5 bases from J, the junction contained 7 bases not matched to a gene. Germline lookup yields CDR1 MDHEN and CDR2 SYDVKM. The CDR3 covers 14 residues. CDR3 amino acids: CASSGDRGGTEAFF. The DNA of the CDR3 is TGTGCCAGCAGTGGCGACAGGGGTGGGACTGAAGCTTTCTTT.

The chain carries TRBV7-9 and TRBJ2-3; 8 bases map to TRBD2. With V trimmed by 1 base and J by 1 base, 16 bases remained unmatched. Germline V lookup: CDR1 SEHNR, CDR2 FQNEAQ (reference sequence). This CDR3 has 20 amino acids. The chain's CDR3 is CASSLVAGTGLGGGTDTQYF. For the CDR3, the DNA is TGTGCCAGCAGCTTAGTAGCGGGAACGGGCTTAGGAGGGGGCACAGATACGCAGTATTTT.

This sequence joins TRBV7-9 and TRBJ2-7; D may be TRBD2 (6 bases). CDR3 length: 17 residues. Per germline, CDR1 SEHNR and CDR2 FQNEAQ (reference sequence). V was pared by 0 bases and J by 7 bases, with 22 bases between. CDR3 sequence reads: CASSLADRDWRSGEQYV. The CDR3 region has the DNA TGTGCCAGCAGCTTAGCGGACCGGGACTGGAGGTCGGGAGAGCAGTACGTC.

This clonotype was observed a handful of times. The CDR3 loop reads CASSLGRSSDEQYF. The DNA of the CDR3 is TGTGCCAGTAGCCTCGGGAGGAGCTCGGACGAGCAGTACTTC. The rearrangement uses TRBV19 and TRBJ2-7; 7 bases align to TRBD2. Unmatched junction bases numbered 10, after V lost 6 bases and J lost 5 bases. CDR3 size: 14 residues. In germline, CDR1 is LNHDA, CDR2 SQIVND (reference sequence). Supplemented by reference TRBV19 and TRBJ2-7, the full variable domain reads DGGITQSPKYLFRKEGQNVTLSCEQNLNHDAMYWYRQDPGQGLRLIYYSQIVNDFQKGDIAEGYSVSREKKESFPLTVTSAQKNPTAFYLCASSLGRSSDEQYFGPGTRLTVT.

This clonotype has a count of ten or more. The CDR3 DNA reads TGTGCCAGCACCCCCGGGGCTCCCGAGCAGTACTTC. Translating it yields CASTPGAPEQYF. The chain links TRBV11-2 to TRBJ2-7, with D tentatively TRBD1 or TRBD2 (5 bases each). V was pared by 7 bases and J by 6 bases, with 13 bases between. The CDR3 spans 12 residues. Germline V CDR1 and CDR2: SGHAT, FQNNGV.

The chain employs TRBV6-1 and TRBJ2-6; unclear D gene. Germline CDR1 MNHNS, CDR2 SASEGT. This CDR3 is built from 16 residues. The V end was cut by 3 bases, the J end by 0 bases, with 9 bases between. CDR3 coding DNA: TGTGCCAGCAGTGACCCTACTAACTCTGGGGCCAACGTCCTGACTTTC. Protein: CASSDPTNSGANVLTF.

V is TRBV7-9 and J is TRBJ1-2, with a tentative D call TRBD1 (5 bases). CDR3 length equals 17 residues. CDR1 SEHNR and CDR2 FQNEAQ come from the germline V gene (reference sequence). Trimming cost V 0 bases and J 3 bases, with 17 bases left between them. The CDR3 DNA follows: TGTGCCAGCAGCTTAGCAGGACCCCCCCAGGGTGACTATGGCTACACCTTC. This codes for CASSLAGPPQGDYGYTF.

This clonotype was seen a handful of times. V gene TRBV5-1 combines with J gene TRBJ1-6; no definite D call. Germline CDR1 SGHRS, CDR2 YFSETQ. The CDR3 extends over 15 amino acids. V was shortened by 0 bases and J by 7 bases, with 11 bases between the two germline ends. CDR3 DNA sequence: TGCGCCAGCAGCTTGGGGGCGTCTTACAATTCACCCCTCCACTTT. Translating it yields CASSLGASYNSPLHF.

The chain employs TRBV29-1 and TRBJ1-2; TRBD1 agrees at 9 bases. CDR1 and CDR2 from the germline V gene are SQVTM and ANQGSEA. Losses at the gene ends were 3 bases for V and 5 bases for J; bases not matched to a gene: 10. There are 15 residues in the CDR3. In nucleotides, the CDR3 is TGCAGCGTTGATCCGGGACAGGGTGTTTCTTATGGCTACACCTTC. Translating gives CSVDPGQGVSYGYTF.

This chain joins TRBV12-3 or TRBV12-4 and TRBJ2-5, with D possibly being TRBD1 (5 bases). The CDR3 runs to 14 residues. Trimming removed 5 bases from V and 3 bases from J, with 13 bases in between. This CDR3 reads CASSMTETEETQYF. The CDR3, as DNA: TGTGCCAGCAGTATGACAGAGACGGAAGAGACCCAGTACTTC.

This clonotype was seen more than once but under ten times. The chain has TRBV14 and TRBJ2-5, with 8 positions matching TRBD1. Looked up from germline, CDR1 is SGHDN and CDR2 is FVKESK. CDR3 length: 15 amino acids. V shed 5 bases and J 6 bases; nucleotides not matched to a gene: 11. The CDR3 loop reads CASSERQGLGKTQYF. The CDR3 DNA sequence: TGTGCCAGCAGCGAACGACAGGGGCTAGGAAAGACCCAGTACTTC.

V usage is TRBV12-3 or TRBV12-4 and J usage is TRBJ2-7; the match to TRBD2 covers 7 bases. There are 14 residues in the CDR3. V shed 5 bases, J shed 6 bases, and the junction held 10 bases outside the gene matches. DNA for the CDR3: TGTGCCAGCAGTGCCCCGCGGGGGAGGCGCGAGCAGTACTTC. Translated: CASSAPRGRREQYF.

This clonotype was seen a handful of times. The chain links TRBV4-2 to TRBJ2-3; tentative D call: TRBD2 (5 bases). V lost 2 bases and J lost 2, with 14 bases in between. Germline V gene lookup returns CDR1 LGHNA and CDR2 YNFKEQ. CDR3 length: 16 amino acids. The CDR3 is CASSQSVSVLTDTQYF. Written as DNA, the CDR3 is TGTGCCAGCAGCCAATCCGTTAGCGTGCTCACAGATACGCAGTATTTT.

This clonotype is a singleton in its sample. The chain uses TRBV15 and TRBJ2-1; D is unclear. This CDR3 region has 15 residues. Trimming removed 1 base at V and 4 bases at J, with 11 bases between. CDR1 and CDR2 from the germline V gene are LNHNV and YYDKDF (reference sequence). CDR3 nucleotides: TGTGCCACCAGCAGAGGACCAGCAGGTTACAATGAGCAGTTCTTC. Residues: CATSRGPAGYNEQFF.

V is TRBV20-1 and J is TRBJ1-1; D possibly corresponds to TRBD1 (6 bases). The CDR3 runs to 12 residues. Germline lookup yields CDR1 DFQATT and CDR2 SNEGSKA (reference sequence). Trimming cost V 6 bases and J 1 base, with 9 bases left between them. The CDR3 coding sequence is TGCAGTGCCCAGGACAGGAACACTGAAGCTTTCTTT. Amino acids: CSAQDRNTEAFF.

This clonotype was seen only a few times. The V call is TRBV7-3, the J call TRBJ1-6; TRBD1 matches 7 bases. Trimming removed 5 bases from V and 10 bases from J; junction bases left unmatched: 14. Looked up from germline, CDR1 is SGHTA and CDR2 is FQGTGA. The CDR3 extends over 16 amino acids. Written as DNA, the CDR3 is TGTGCCAGCAGCCCCGGCAGGGAGAGGGGGCCCTCACCCCTCCACTTT. Residues: CASSPGRERGPSPLHF.

The V and J genes are TRBV5-1 and TRBJ2-1; D might be TRBD1 or TRBD2, each matching 7 bases. Between the trimmed V and J ends, which lost 4 bases and 10 bases, there was a span of 15 bases. Germline CDR1 SGHRS, CDR2 YFSETQ. CDR3 size: 13 residues. In nucleotides, the CDR3 is TGCGCCAGCAGCGTCAGGGGGGGTGGAGAGCAGTTCTTC. It translates to CASSVRGGGEQFF.

This clonotype was recorded at least ten times. The chain combines TRBV12-3 or TRBV12-4 with TRBJ2-1; 10 bases are shared with TRBD1. There are 15 residues in the CDR3. V lost 6 bases to trimming and J lost 8 bases; unmatched junction nucleotides: 10. Here the CDR3 reads CASSLRTGGTYEQFF. The CDR3 nucleotides are TGTGCCAGCAGCCTTCGGACAGGGGGGACCTATGAGCAGTTCTTC.

Only a few counts were recorded for this clonotype. This chain connects TRBV4-1 to TRBJ1-1; D possibly corresponds to TRBD1 (5 bases). Germline lookup yields CDR1 MGHRA and CDR2 YSYEKL. CDR3 length: 15 residues. V shed 1 base and J shed 4 bases, with 13 bases lying between them. The CDR3 coding sequence is TGCGCCAGCAGCCAAGTTGCAGGGTCTGCCACTGAAGCTTTCTTT. Its protein is CASSQVAGSATEAFF.

The chain is built from TRBV12-3 or TRBV12-4 and TRBJ2-7; D is perhaps TRBD2 (5 bases). This CDR3 spans 13 amino acids. Trimming left V 4 bases short and J 3 bases short, with 10 bases between. CDR3 in amino acids: CASSWASHYEQYF. DNA for the CDR3: TGTGCCAGCAGTTGGGCTAGCCACTACGAGCAGTACTTC.

The chain links TRBV11-1 to TRBJ2-3; D is undetermined. The germline V gene encodes CDR1 SGHAT and CDR2 FQDESV (reference sequence). There are 15 residues in the CDR3. V was clipped by 8 bases and J by 1 base, with 16 bases between them. The DNA of the CDR3 is TGTGCCAGCGACGATGCCAGTCTCGGCACAGATACGCAGTATTTT. Translated, it gives CASDDASLGTDTQYF. The full variable domain, its missing parts supplied by reference TRBV11-1 and TRBJ2-3, is EAEVAQSPRYKITEKSQAVAFWCDPISGHATLYWYRQILGQGPELLVQFQDESVVDDSQLPKDRFSAERLKGVDSTLKIQPAELGDSAMYLCASDDASLGTDTQYFGPGTRLTVL.

This chain joins TRBV5-6 and TRBJ2-1; 12 bases are shared with TRBD2. With 3 bases clipped from V and 10 bases from J, the junction kept 8 bases outside the gene matches. Looked up from germline, CDR1 is SGHDT and CDR2 is YYEEEE. The CDR3 is made up of 15 amino acids. This chain's CDR3 is CASSWEVGLAGEQFF. The CDR3 region has the DNA TGTGCCAGCAGCTGGGAAGTAGGACTAGCGGGGGAGCAGTTCTTC.

The genes are TRBV28 and TRBJ2-7, with 8 bases aligning to TRBD2. The CDR3 extends over 15 amino acids. After removal of 5 bases from V and 5 bases from J, the junction contained 11 bases not matched to a gene. Germline V gives CDR1 MDHEN, CDR2 SYDVKM. The CDR3 bases are TGTGCCAGCAGTCCCCGGACTAGCTTTAGAAACGAGCAGTACGTC. It translates to CASSPRTSFRNEQYV.

This clonotype was detected only a few times. The gene calls are TRBV7-2 and TRBJ2-1; D remains unclear. The germline V gene has CDR1 SGHTA and CDR2 FQGNSA. The germline V and J ends were trimmed by 11 bases and 1 base, with 18 bases remaining between them. There are 15 residues in the CDR3. Written as DNA, the CDR3 is TGTGCCGAAGCTTTACGGTTGACTTCCTACAATGAGCAGTTCTTC. It codes for CAEALRLTSYNEQFF.

This clonotype was counted many times. This rearrangement joins TRBV7-2 to TRBJ2-7, with a possible D match to TRBD2 (5 bases). This CDR3 has 16 amino acids. Germline values: CDR1 SGHTA, CDR2 FQGNSA. Trimming took off 5 bases at V and 3 bases at J, with 20 bases between the two ends. CDR3 sequence: CASSPHFPGVNYEQYF. In DNA form, the CDR3 reads TGTGCCAGCAGCCCCCACTTTCCCGGGGTTAACTACGAGCAGTACTTC.

This chain links TRBV2 with TRBJ2-7; 9 bases line up with TRBD1. The CDR3 is made up of 14 amino acids. V shed 5 bases and J 1 base; nucleotides not matched to a gene: 3. Germline CDR1 reads SNHLY; CDR2 reads FYNNEI. DNA for the CDR3: TGTGCCAGCAGTACGGACAGGGGATCCTACGAGCAGTACGTC. It translates to CASSTDRGSYEQYV.